The 13 T cell receptor beta chains listed next were all sequenced from one sample in a study of T cells in women clearing cervical HPV infection. Method: immunoSEQ multiplex PCR; TCRdb's copy keeps in-frame clones and lacks some. This listing includes around 21,000 clones. The sequencing input was blood buffy coat. These receptor sequences come from a woman aged 18 to 75 with a cervical HPV16 infection that either progressed to CIN3+ or cleared (not recorded which).

A note on this clone: Sequencing ends 3 residues short of the CDR3 end; the germline J gene provides the rest. The chain couples TRBV7-2 to TRBJ2-2; 11 bases line up with TRBD2. CDR3 length: 18 amino acids. CDR1 SGHTA and CDR2 FQGNSA come from the germline V gene. The J segment lost 7 bases and the V segment lost 0 bases, leaving 10 bases of the junction unmatched. The CDR3 region is CASSLAATSGRTNGELFF. Partial CDR3 DNA: TGTGCCAGCAGCTTAGCGGCTACTAGCGGGAGAACTAACGGGGAG. Filled out from reference TRBV7-2 and TRBJ2-2, the complete variable domain reads GAGVSQSPSNKVTEKGKDVELRCDPISGHTALYWYRQSLGQGLEFLIYFQGNSAPDKSGLPSDRFSAERTGGSVSTLTIQRTQQEDSAVYLCASSLAATSGRTNGELFFGEGSRLTVL.

Of note for this clone: The CDR3 extends 3 residues past the end of the read, so its final part is completed from the germline J gene. The chain carries TRBV19 and TRBJ2-7; 10 bases map to TRBD1. Germline V CDR1 and CDR2: LNHDA, SQIVND (reference sequence). This CDR3 is built from 16 residues. V shed 5 bases, J shed 0 bases, and the junction held 7 bases outside the gene matches. The CDR3 reads CASSAWGQGNSYEQYF. The part of the CDR3 DNA that was read is TGTGCCAGTAGTGCCTGGGGACAGGGGAACTCCTACGAG.

Of note for this clone: The CDR3 end falls 3 residues outside the read, so it is completed with the germline J gene. The chain has TRBV20-1 and TRBJ2-7; maybe TRBD1 (5 bases). V lost 5 bases and J 3 bases, leaving 14 bases between the germline ends. The CDR3 is made up of 13 amino acids. Germline values: CDR1 DFQATT, CDR2 SNEGSKA (reference sequence). CDR3 bases read: TGCAGTGCTCGGGCCCTAAGGGGCTACGAG. Protein product: CSARALRGYE. Given in full, the CDR3 is CSARALRGYEQYF.

To note about this clone: Relative to the germline gene, one junction end is altered; a read error may explain this. The CDR3 end falls 3 residues outside the read, so it is completed with the germline J gene. This chain links TRBV6-2 or TRBV6-3 with TRBJ2-2; D might be TRBD1 (6 bases). Germline V lookup: CDR1 MNHEY, CDR2 SVGEGT. The length of the CDR3 is 15 residues. CDR3 sequence: CASSDSDRNTGELFF. The sequenced part of the CDR3 DNA is TGTGCCAGCAGTGACTCGGACAGGAACACCGGGGAG.

Note on this clone: The read terminates 3 residues before the CDR3 end, so the remaining end is supplied by the germline J gene. The rearrangement links TRBV5-1 to TRBJ2-3, with TRBD2 as a possible D gene (6 bases). The CDR3 consists of 17 residues. V dropped 2 bases and J dropped 0 bases, with 16 bases sitting between them. The germline V gene encodes CDR1 SGHRS and CDR2 YFSETQ. The CDR3 bases that were read are TGCGCCAGCAGCTTTTTAAAAAGCGGGCCCAGCACAGATACG. Translated: CASSFLKSGPSTDT. The complete CDR3 sequence is CASSFLKSGPSTDTQYF.

This clone shows up as medium-sized by frequency. The CDR3 end falls 3 residues outside the read, so it is completed with the germline J gene. The chain uses TRBV6-1 and TRBJ2-3, with D possibly matching TRBD1 (5 bases). The CDR3 has 12 residues. Germline V gene lookup returns CDR1 MNHNS and CDR2 SASEGT. The CDR3 reads CASSEPGYAQYF. The DNA read from the CDR3 is TGTGCCAGCAGTGAACCAGGGTACGCG.

About this clone: The read falls 3 residues short of the CDR3 end, and the missing part is taken from the germline J gene. V and J are TRBV20-1 and TRBJ2-7; 9 bases map to TRBD1. Germline V CDR1 and CDR2: DFQATT, SNEGSKA (reference sequence). V was clipped by 3 bases and J by 5 bases; unmatched bases: 8. The CDR3 extends over 14 amino acids. CDR3 DNA (partial): TGCAGTGCTAGGCCCGGGACAGGGAGACACGAG. Amino acids: CSARPGTGRHE. The entire CDR3 protein reads CSARPGTGRHEQYF.

Remarks on this clone: The CDR3 extends 3 residues past the end of the read, so its final part is completed from the germline J gene. The chain carries TRBV5-1 and TRBJ2-7; D gene ambiguous. The germline CDR1 and CDR2 sequences are SGHRS and YFSETQ. The V gene lost 3 bases and the J gene lost 3 bases, with 4 bases spanning the gap. CDR3 length equals 11 residues. Incomplete CDR3 DNA: TGCGCCAGCAGCTGCGACTACGAG. Protein sequence: CASSCDYE. The complete CDR3 protein is CASSCDYEQYF.

To note about this clone: The CDR3 end lies 3 residues beyond the end of the read and is filled in from the germline J gene. The rearrangement uses TRBV20-1 and TRBJ2-1; TRBD2 is a possible D gene (5 bases). Trimming stripped 3 bases from V and 0 bases from J, with 9 bases between. The CDR3 contains 14 residues. The germline CDR1 and CDR2 sequences are DFQATT and SNEGSKA (reference sequence). The CDR3 bases that were read are TGCAGTGCTAGTAGGCTAGCCTCCTACAATGAG. This sequence encodes CSASRLASYNE. The CDR3 reads in full as CSASRLASYNEQFF.

This clone is medium-sized by frequency. The CDR3 is cut off 3 residues early in the read; its end comes from the germline J gene. The chain carries TRBV4-1 and TRBJ2-3; D may be TRBD1 (5 bases). The V and J ends lost 3 bases and 0 bases respectively, with 13 bases between them. Germline assignment: CDR1 MGHRA and CDR2 YSYEKL. The CDR3 runs to 16 residues. The part of the CDR3 DNA that was read is TGCGCCAGCAGCCAGACGCAGGGTCCGAGCACAGATACG. Translating it yields CASSQTQGPSTDT. The entire CDR3 protein reads CASSQTQGPSTDTQYF.

This clone is deemed medium-sized by its frequency. A read error may account for a junction end that differs from germline. The read finishes 3 residues shy of the CDR3 end, and the germline J gene is used to complete it. V is TRBV7-7 and J is TRBJ2-7, with D maybe TRBD2 (6 bases). This CDR3 is 14 amino acids long. CDR1 and CDR2 (germline): SSHAT, FNYEAQ (reference sequence). This chain's CDR3 is CASSPTSSTYEQYF. The sequenced part of the CDR3 DNA is TGTGCTAGCAGCCCCACTAGCTCCACCTACGAG.

Regarding this clone: The CDR3 end is not reached by the read, which stops 3 residues before it; the germline J gene fills it in. The chain has TRBV4-2 and TRBJ2-1; 12 bases are shared with TRBD2. The CDR3 loop spans 16 amino acids. Trimming removed 4 bases from V and 3 bases from J; junction bases left unmatched: 4. Germline V CDR1 and CDR2: LGHNA, YNFKEQ. The CDR3 sequence is CASSPRTSGDYNEQFF. The CDR3 bases that were read are TGTGCCAGCAGCCCCCGGACTAGCGGGGACTACAATGAG.

With respect to this clone: The CDR3 extends 3 residues past the end of the read, so its final part is completed from the germline J gene. The V and J genes are TRBV19 and TRBJ1-1; D ambiguous. V was pared by 8 bases and J by 7 bases, with 23 bases between. Germline V gene lookup returns CDR1 LNHDA and CDR2 SQIVND (reference sequence). The CDR3 length is 15 residues. The CDR3 loop is CASRYRGGSTYEAFF. The covered CDR3 bases are TGTGCCAGTCGATATCGAGGCGGCTCTACCTATGAA.